This T cell receptor (beta chain) was observed in a study of blood T cells in healthy people across ages. Then a second PCR, running about 7 to 11 cycles, was carried out with a sample-barcoded 5' primer and a J-beta primer mix. Carrying 12 random nucleotides, a template-switch adaptor labeled each individual cDNA molecule. In TCRdb, the 5' RACE reads were re-called with MiXCR into one record per CDR3 protein. In the table there are approximately 780,000 distinct CDR3 sequences, about 26% of which are singletons. Whole-study findings and limits: Older individuals had lower TCR beta diversity per million T cells (the decline was roughly linear).

With respect to this clonotype: The antigen remains unidentified.

This CDR3 region has 18 residues. V dropped 3 bases and J dropped 1; count of bases not matched to a gene: 13. These records were also assigned to another study, of T cells of mothers and their children.

The origin of this receptor is a boy younger than 18 in good health. Sequenced: blood. V usage is TRBV12-3 or TRBV12-4 and J usage is TRBJ2-3; 7 bases match TRBD2. CDR3 loop: CASSLIPIASGGTDTQYF. In DNA form, the CDR3 reads TGTGCCAGCAGTTTGATTCCCATCGCTAGCGGAGGCACAGATACGCAGTATTTT.